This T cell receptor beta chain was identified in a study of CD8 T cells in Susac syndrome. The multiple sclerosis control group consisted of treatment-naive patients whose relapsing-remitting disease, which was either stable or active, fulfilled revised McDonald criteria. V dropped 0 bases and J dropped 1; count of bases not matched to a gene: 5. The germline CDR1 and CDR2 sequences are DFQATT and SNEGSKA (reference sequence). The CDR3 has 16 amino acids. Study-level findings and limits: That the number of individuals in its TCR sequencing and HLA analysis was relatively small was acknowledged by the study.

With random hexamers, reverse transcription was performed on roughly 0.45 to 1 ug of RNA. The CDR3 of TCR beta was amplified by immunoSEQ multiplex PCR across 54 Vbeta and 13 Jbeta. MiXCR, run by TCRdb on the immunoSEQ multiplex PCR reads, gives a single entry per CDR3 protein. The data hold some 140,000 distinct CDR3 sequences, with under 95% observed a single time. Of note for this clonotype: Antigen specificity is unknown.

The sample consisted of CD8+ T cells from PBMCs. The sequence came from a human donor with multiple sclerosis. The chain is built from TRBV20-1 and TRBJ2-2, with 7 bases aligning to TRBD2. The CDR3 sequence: CSARDAQRENTGELFF. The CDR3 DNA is TGCAGTGCTAGAGATGCCCAGCGGGAGAACACCGGGGAGCTGTTTTTT.